The entry below gives a single T cell receptor beta chain sequence along with its context. A read error may explain this, as a much larger clone is one base away. Germline lookup yields CDR1 SEHNR and CDR2 FQNEAQ (reference sequence). The germline V and J ends were trimmed by 1 base and 7 bases, with 7 bases remaining between them. CDR3 size: 12 residues. This sample is drawn from a study of blood T cells in healthy people across ages. For the second PCR, which ran for roughly 6 to 12 cycles, a sample-barcoded 5' primer and a J-beta primer mix were used. Each of the cDNA molecules was tagged by a template-switch adaptor with 12 random nucleotides. TCRdb redid the calling of the 5' RACE reads with MiXCR, one entry per CDR3 protein. The sample lists 600,000 to 900,000 distinct CDR3 sequences, 25% to 30% seen once, with approximately 2.9% in the top ten. In addition, the sample was reused for a study of T cells of mothers and their children. Per that study: The effect of thymic selection on TCR recombination output is similar between related and unrelated pairs.

Material for sequencing was blood. This receptor was identified in a boy aged 5-17 years in good health. The chain employs TRBV7-9 and TRBJ1-1, with a weak D call TRBD1 (5 bases). CDR3 amino acids: CASSLGGVEAFF. Here the CDR3 DNA reads TGTGCCAGCAGCTTAGGGGGGGTTGAAGCTTTCTTT. The full variable domain, its missing parts supplied by reference TRBV7-9 and TRBJ1-1, is DTGVSQNPRHKITKRGQNVTFRCDPISEHNRLYWYRQTLGQGPEFLTYFQNEAQLEKSRLLSDRFSAERPKGSFSTLEIQRTEQGDSAMYLCASSLGGVEAFFGQGTRLTVV.